This entry is about one TCR beta chain. Its antigen is still unknown. The PCR used 60 Vbeta and 13 Jbeta primers. Clones were sequenced by immunoSEQ multiplex PCR, and TCRdb holds only the in-frame ones, with some missing. In all, the sample yields 110,000 to 150,000 clones. The data were taken from a study of cytomegalovirus exposure and HLA in healthy donors. Overall study results and limits: The study labeled under 200 TCR beta chains cytomegalovirus-associated. Later analysis identified several of the most significant clusters that appeared linked to common viral pathogens. Previously analyzed data showed that most TCR beta V segments were productive at a frequency of about 90% or about 30%. Across donors, most TCRs were seen rarely, yet some public ones were widespread.

From germline, CDR1 is GTSNPN and CDR2 SVGIG (reference sequence). The CDR3 sequence is 13 residues long. The ends lost 3 bases at V and 4 bases at J; junction bases unmatched: 4. The chain couples TRBV30 to TRBJ2-3, with TRBD1 matching over 7 bases. The receptor was isolated from a male donor in good health and CMV-seronegative. Sequencing was done on a sample of PBMCs. CDR3 DNA sequence: TGTGCCTGGAGGTATACAGGGGCAGATACGCAGTATTTT. Translated, it gives CAWRYTGADTQYF. Together with reference TRBV30 and TRBJ2-3, the CDR3 gives the full variable domain: SQTIHQWPATLVQPVGSPLSLECTVEGTSNPNLYWYRQAAGRGLQLLFYSVGIGQISSEVPQNLSASRPQDRQFILSSKKLLLSDSGFYLCAWRYTGADTQYFGPGTRLTVL.